This TCR beta chain originates from a study of neoadjuvant nivolumab and ipilimumab in lung cancer. Background on the study: Nivolumab 3 mg/kg was given days 1, 15 and 29, plus ipilimumab 1 mg/kg day 1 in combination. Points from the study as a whole: Only a small number of samples underwent TCR sequencing.

A remark on this clone: Its target is not known.

The table came from immunoSEQ multiplex PCR; TCRdb's copy has only in-frame clones and leaves some out. The repertoire holds some 43,000 clones, with roughly 90% as singletons. The V and J ends lost 6 bases and 8 bases respectively, with 11 bases between them. This CDR3 is built from 11 residues. CDR1 and CDR2 (germline): SGHRS, YFSETQ. The rearrangement uses TRBV5-1 and TRBJ1-2; D uncertain. The receptor's source is an adult with non-small cell lung cancer. Some clones in this sample may be carry-over from other donors' samples. Source: blood, taken before neoadjuvant nivolumab, alone or with ipilimumab. In nucleotides, the CDR3 is TGCGCCAGCACCGGTAGAGGGGGCTACACCTTC. It encodes CASTGRGGYTF.